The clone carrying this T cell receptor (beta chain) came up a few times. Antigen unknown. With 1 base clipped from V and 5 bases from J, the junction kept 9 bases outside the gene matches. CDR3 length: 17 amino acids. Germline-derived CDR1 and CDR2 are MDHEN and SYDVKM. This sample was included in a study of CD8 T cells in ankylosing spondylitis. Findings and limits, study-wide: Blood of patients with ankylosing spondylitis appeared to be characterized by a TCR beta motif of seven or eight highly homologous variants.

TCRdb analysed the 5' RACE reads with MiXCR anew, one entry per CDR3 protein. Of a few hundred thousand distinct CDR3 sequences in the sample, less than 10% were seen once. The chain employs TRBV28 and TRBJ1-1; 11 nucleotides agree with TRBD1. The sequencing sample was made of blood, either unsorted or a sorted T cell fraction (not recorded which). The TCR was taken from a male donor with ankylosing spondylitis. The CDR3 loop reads CASSLSIGQGARTEAFF. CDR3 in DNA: TGTGCCAGCAGTTTATCTATCGGACAGGGGGCGAGAACTGAAGCTTTCTTT.